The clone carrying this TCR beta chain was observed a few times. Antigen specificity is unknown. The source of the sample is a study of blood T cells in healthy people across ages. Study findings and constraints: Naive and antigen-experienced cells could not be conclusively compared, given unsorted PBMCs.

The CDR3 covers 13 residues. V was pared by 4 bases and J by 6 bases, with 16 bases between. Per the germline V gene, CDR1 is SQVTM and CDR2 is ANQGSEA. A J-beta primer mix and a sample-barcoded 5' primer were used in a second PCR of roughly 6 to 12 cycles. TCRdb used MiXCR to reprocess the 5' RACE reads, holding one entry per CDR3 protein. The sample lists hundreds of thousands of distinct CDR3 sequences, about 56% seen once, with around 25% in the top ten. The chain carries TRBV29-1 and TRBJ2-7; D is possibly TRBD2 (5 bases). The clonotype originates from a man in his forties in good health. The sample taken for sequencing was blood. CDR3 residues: CSVGEGSGGEQYF. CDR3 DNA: TGCAGCGTTGGTGAGGGCTCGGGTGGCGAGCAGTACTTC.